This TCR beta chain was captured in a study of blood T cell repertoires in COVID-19. CDR3 length: 16 amino acids. Germline V CDR1 and CDR2: ENHRY, SYGVKD. The V and J ends lost 6 bases and 2 bases, in that order; junction bases with no gene match: 11. Assay used: immunoSEQ multiplex PCR; TCRdb lists only in-frame clones, some missing. The data show about 340,000 clones, with 86% seen just once and about 7% held by the top ten. The material sequenced was peripheral blood. J is TRBJ2-7 and V is TRBV10-3; 9 bases agree with TRBD2. This sequence originates from a woman aged 60-75 years with COVID-19, enrolled during active disease. CDR3 bases: TGTGCCATCAGCGCACTGACTAGCGGTTCAACCTACGAGCAGTACTTC. Translated, it gives CAISALTSGSTYEQYF.